The 7 T cell receptor beta chains listed next were all sequenced from one sample in a study of blood T cells in healthy people across ages. The use of a sample-barcoded 5' primer and a J-beta primer mix characterized a second PCR of roughly 6 to 11 cycles. TCRdb recomputed calls from the 5' RACE reads with MiXCR, one row per CDR3 protein. This table holds 850,000 or so distinct CDR3 sequences, about 28% found once. The specimen was blood. These receptors all stem from a woman at least 80 years old in good health.

Worth noting for this clonotype: A much bigger clone sits one base away, suggesting this may be a read error. V usage is TRBV29-1 and J usage is TRBJ2-7; 9 bases are shared with TRBD1. The CDR3 covers 13 residues. Germline trimming cut 6 bases from V and 3 bases from J; bases unmatched to any gene: 6. Germline assignment: CDR1 SQVTM and CDR2 ANQGSEA. CDR3 in DNA: TGCAGCGTGGCCGGGACAGGGAGCTACGAGCAGTACTTC. This translates into CSVAGTGSYEQYF.

This clonotype was picked up a small number of times. A much more abundant neighbour one base away suggests this may be a read error. V is TRBV20-1 and J is TRBJ2-1; 9 bases match TRBD2. The J call may be faulty, since TRBJ2-7 better matches the DNA end. The germline CDR1 and CDR2 sequences are DFQATT and SNEGSKA (reference sequence). The CDR3 loop spans 14 amino acids. The CDR3 sequence is CSARAPSGDNEQYF. CDR3 DNA sequence: TGCAGTGCTAGAGCGCCTAGCGGGGACAATGAGCAGTACTTC.

This clonotype was seen at least ten times. The CDR3: CAISETGEASYNEQFF. CDR3 bases: TGTGCCATCAGTGAGACAGGGGAGGCAAGCTACAATGAGCAGTTCTTC. The V call is TRBV10-3, the J call TRBJ2-1; possibly TRBD1 for D (7 bases). Germline assignment: CDR1 ENHRY and CDR2 SYGVKD. The CDR3 spans 16 residues. V was clipped by 2 bases and J by 3 bases, with 14 bases between them.

This clonotype showed up many times. The gene calls are TRBV10-3 and TRBJ1-5; possible D gene TRBD1, 5 bases. V was trimmed by 6 bases and J by 2 bases, leaving 8 bases between them. CDR3 length: 13 amino acids. CDR1 and CDR2 (germline): ENHRY, SYGVKD. CDR3 sequence: CAIRGPGNQPQHF. In DNA form, the CDR3 reads TGTGCCATCAGGGGGCCGGGCAATCAGCCCCAGCATTTT.

The sample holds many counts of this clonotype. The chain joins TRBV5-1 to TRBJ2-4; 8 nucleotides align to TRBD1. Per the germline V gene, CDR1 is SGHRS and CDR2 is YFSETQ. V shed 0 bases, J shed 8 bases, and the junction held 10 bases outside the gene matches. This CDR3 spans 16 amino acids. CDR3 bases: TGCGCCAGCAGCTTGGGATCCACAGGGGGGTCAGACATTCAGTACTTC. Its protein product is CASSLGSTGGSDIQYF.

The sample holds a few counts of this clonotype. The chain recombines TRBV2 with TRBJ2-2, with 10 bases matching TRBD1. V lost 6 bases to trimming and J lost 4 bases; unmatched junction nucleotides: 5. In germline, CDR1 is SNHLY, CDR2 FYNNEI. CDR3 length: 15 amino acids. This chain's CDR3 is CASRPGTGVTGELFF. In DNA, the CDR3 is TGTGCCAGCAGGCCCGGGACAGGGGTCACCGGGGAGCTGTTTTTT.

As regards this clonotype: This may arise from a read error, as a much more abundant clone is one base away. CDR3 sequence: CASSQDRGQFNEQYF. In DNA, the CDR3 is TGCGCCAGCAGCCAGGACAGGGGGCAATTCAATGAGCAGTACTTC. This chain joins TRBV4-3 and TRBJ2-5; 11 bases are a match to TRBD1. CDR1 and CDR2 (germline): LGHNA, YSLEER. V was pared by 3 bases and J by 11 bases, with 11 bases of the junction left unmatched. CDR3 length: 15 residues.